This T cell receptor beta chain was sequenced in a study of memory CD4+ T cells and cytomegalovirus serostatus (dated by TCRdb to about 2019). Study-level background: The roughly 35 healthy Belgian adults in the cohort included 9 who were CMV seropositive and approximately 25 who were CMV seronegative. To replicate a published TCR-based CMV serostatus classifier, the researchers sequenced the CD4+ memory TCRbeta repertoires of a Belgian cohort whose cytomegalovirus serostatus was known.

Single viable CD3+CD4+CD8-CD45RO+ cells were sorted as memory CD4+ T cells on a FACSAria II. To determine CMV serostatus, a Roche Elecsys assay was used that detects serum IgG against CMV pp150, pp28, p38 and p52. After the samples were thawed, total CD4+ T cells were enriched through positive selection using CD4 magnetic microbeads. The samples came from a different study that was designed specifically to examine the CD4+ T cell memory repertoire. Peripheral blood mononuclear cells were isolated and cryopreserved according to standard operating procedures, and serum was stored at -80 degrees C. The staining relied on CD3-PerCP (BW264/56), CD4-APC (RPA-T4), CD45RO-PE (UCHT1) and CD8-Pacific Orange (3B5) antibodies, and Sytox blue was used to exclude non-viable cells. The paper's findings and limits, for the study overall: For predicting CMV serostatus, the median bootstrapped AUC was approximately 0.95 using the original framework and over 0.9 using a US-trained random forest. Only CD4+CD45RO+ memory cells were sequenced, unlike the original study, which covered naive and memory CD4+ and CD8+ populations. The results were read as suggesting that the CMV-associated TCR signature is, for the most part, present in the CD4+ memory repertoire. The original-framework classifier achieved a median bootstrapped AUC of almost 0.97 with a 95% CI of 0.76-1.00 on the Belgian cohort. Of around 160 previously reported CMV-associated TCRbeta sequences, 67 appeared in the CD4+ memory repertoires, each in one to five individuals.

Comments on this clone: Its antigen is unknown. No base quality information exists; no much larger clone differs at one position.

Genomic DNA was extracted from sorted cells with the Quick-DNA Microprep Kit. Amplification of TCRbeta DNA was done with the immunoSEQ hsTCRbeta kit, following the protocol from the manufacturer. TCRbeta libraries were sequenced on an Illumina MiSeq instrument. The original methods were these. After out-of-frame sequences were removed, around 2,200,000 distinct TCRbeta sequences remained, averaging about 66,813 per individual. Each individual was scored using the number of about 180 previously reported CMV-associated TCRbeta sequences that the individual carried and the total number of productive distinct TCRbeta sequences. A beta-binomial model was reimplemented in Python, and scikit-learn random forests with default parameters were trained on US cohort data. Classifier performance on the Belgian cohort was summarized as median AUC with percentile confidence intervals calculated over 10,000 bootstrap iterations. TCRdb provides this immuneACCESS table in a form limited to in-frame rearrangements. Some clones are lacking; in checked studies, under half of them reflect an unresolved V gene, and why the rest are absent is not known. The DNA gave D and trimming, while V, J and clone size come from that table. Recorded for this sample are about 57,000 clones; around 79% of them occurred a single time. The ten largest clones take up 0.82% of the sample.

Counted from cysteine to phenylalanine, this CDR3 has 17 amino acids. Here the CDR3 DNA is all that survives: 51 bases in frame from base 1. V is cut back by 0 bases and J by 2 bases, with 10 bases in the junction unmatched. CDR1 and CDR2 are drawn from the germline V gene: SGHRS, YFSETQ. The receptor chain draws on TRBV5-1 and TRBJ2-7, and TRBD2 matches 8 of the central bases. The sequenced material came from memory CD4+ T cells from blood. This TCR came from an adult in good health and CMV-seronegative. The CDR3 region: CASSLGSAGLATYEQYF. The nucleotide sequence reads TGCGCCAGCAGCTTGGGGTCCGCTGGACTAGCCACCTACGAGCAGTACTTC.